Sequencing of this T cell receptor beta chain was carried out in a study of blood T cell repertoires in COVID-19. Study-wide background: COVID-19 samples collected from the United States, Italy and Spain covered acute and convalescent phases. Nucleic acid was either cDNA or gDNA, and it came from T cells, B-cell-depleted T cells, or PBMCs.

This clone was recorded a few times. V was trimmed by 0 bases and J by 4 bases, leaving 10 bases between them. The CDR3 is 14 residues long. CDR1 is SGHTS and CDR2 is YDEGEE in the germline V gene. Original methodology: Counts of nucleated cells, estimated from reference gene primer amplification, were obtained. Profiling relied on immunoSEQ multiplex PCR, and the TCRdb table lists in-frame clones only, not all of them. The DNA gave D and trimming, while V, J and clone size come from that table. Counted here are some 33,000 clones, 75% to 90% occurring once; the ten biggest clones make up less than 9.5%.

The chain joins TRBV5-8 to TRBJ1-1; no reliable D call. This TCR came from a human donor in a cohort sampled during active COVID-19. Sequencing was done on a sample of peripheral blood. CDR3 protein: CASSLAGRTTEAFF. The CDR3 DNA is TGTGCCAGCAGCTTGGCGGGGAGGACCACTGAAGCTTTCTTT. The whole variable domain, filled in from reference TRBV5-8 and TRBJ1-1, reads EAGVTQSPTHLIKTRGQQATLRCSPISGHTSVYWYQQALGLGLQFLLWYDEGEERNRGNFPPRFSGRQFPNYSSELNVNALELEDSALYLCASSLAGRTTEAFFGQGTRLTVV.